What follows are 14 T cell receptor beta chains derived from one specimen sequenced in a study of tumor and adjacent non-tumor tissue in lung cancer. RNA was extracted from bulk tissue without any cell sorting. Distant lung tissue was collected more than 3 cm away from the tumor edge. Three rounds of nested PCR, following a modified ARM-PCR protocol, produced the TCRbeta library. TCRdb independently ran MiXCR on the multiplex PCR reads; one entry per CDR3 protein. Of 90,000 to 100,000 distinct CDR3 sequences in the sample, roughly 80% are singletons; the top ten hold less than 40%. What was sequenced was distant non-tumor lung tissue. Receptors originate from a man between 60 and 75 years old with small cell lung cancer.

To note about this clonotype: Likely a read error: the CDR3 ends without its conserved phenylalanine or tryptophan. The chain is built from TRBV29-1 and TRBJ1-6; TRBD1 matches at 7 bases. Germline V lookup: CDR1 SQVTM, CDR2 ANQGSEA. This CDR3 contains 13 residues. CDR3 DNA: TGCTGCGTTGCGACAGGGTGGGACTCACCCCTCCACTAT. It encodes CCVATGWDSPLHY.

Details on this clonotype: The CDR3 carries no conserved terminal phenylalanine or tryptophan, so it likely arises from a read error. The chain uses TRBV6-1 and TRBJ2-5; 7 bases are shared with TRBD2. Germline-derived CDR1 and CDR2 are MNHNS and SASEGT. V lost 5 bases, J lost 7 bases, and 10 bases stayed unmatched. CDR3 length equals 14 residues. CDR3 region: CASSSGSGGGTQYS. As DNA, the CDR3 is TGTGCCAGCAGTTCTGGGAGTGGCGGGGGGACCCAGTACTCC.

In its sample, this clonotype was seen once. The chain employs TRBV6-5 and TRBJ2-7; D tentatively fits TRBD1 or TRBD2 (5 bases each). V was pared by 2 bases and J by 10 bases, with 18 bases between. CDR1 and CDR2 from the germline V gene are MNHEY and SVGAGI. This CDR3 comprises 14 residues. The CDR3 nucleotides read TGTGCCAGCAGTTACGCAGGGAGTCTCTATGATCAGTACTTC. Amino acids: CASSYAGSLYDQYF.

The chain joins TRBV5-6 to TRBJ2-7; TRBD1 is a possible D gene (6 bases). V lost 4 bases and J 2 bases, leaving 19 bases between the germline ends. The germline V gene encodes CDR1 SGHDT and CDR2 YYEEEE. The CDR3 is 16 amino acids. For the CDR3, the DNA is TGTGCCAGCAGCAAGGGGGTATGGACCCTAACCTACGAGCAGTACTTC. This sequence encodes CASSKGVWTLTYEQYF.

Concerning this clonotype: One junction end disagrees with the germline gene, perhaps due to a read error. The chain couples TRBV4-2 to TRBJ2-2, with 11 bases that match TRBD2. The CDR3 loop spans 15 amino acids. Germline V lookup: CDR1 LGHNA, CDR2 YNFKEQ. As DNA, the CDR3 is TGTGCCAGCAAACTAGCGGGAGATGAACGCGGGGAACTGTTTTTT. Translated: CASKLAGDERGELFF.

This clonotype appeared many times. The CDR3 sequence is CASSLGGAVSYNEQFF. The CDR3 bases are TGTGCCAGCAGCTTGGGGGGGGCCGTCTCCTACAATGAGCAGTTCTTC. This sequence joins TRBV5-6 and TRBJ2-1; D is tentatively TRBD1 or TRBD2 (6 bases each). This CDR3 is built from 16 residues. The germline V gene encodes CDR1 SGHDT and CDR2 YYEEEE. Trimming took off 0 bases at V and 0 bases at J, with 10 bases between the two ends.

This chain joins TRBV20-1 and TRBJ2-1; weak D call: TRBD2 (5 bases). Germline CDR1 is DFQATT and CDR2 is SNEGSKA (reference sequence). This CDR3 is 11 amino acids long. The CDR3: CIVTRNDEQFF. CDR3 DNA: TGCATTGTTACTAGGAACGATGAGCAGTTCTTC.

V usage is TRBV4-2 and J usage is TRBJ1-2; 7 nucleotides align to TRBD1. The germline gives CDR1 LGHNA, CDR2 YNFKEQ. The CDR3 loop spans 14 amino acids. J gave up 12 bases and V 0 bases, and 10 bases lay outside the gene matches. In DNA, the CDR3 is TGTGCCAGCAGCCAAGATCAAGGGGGCTACGACCACACCTTC. Translation: CASSQDQGGYDHTF.

This clonotype was seen ten or more times. The rearrangement uses TRBV5-1 and TRBJ2-3; D is unclear. Trimming took 4 bases from V and 4 from J, leaving 22 bases between them. The CDR3 sequence is 17 residues long. The V gene's germline CDR1 is SGHRS and CDR2 YFSETQ. This CDR3 reads CASSLGIRHLHSDTQYF. The CDR3 region has the DNA TGCGCCAGCAGCCTTGGCATTCGCCACTTACATTCAGATACGCAGTATTTT.

This clonotype has a count of ten or more. The V gene is TRBV6-2 or TRBV6-3, the J gene TRBJ2-3; no firm D call. CDR3 length: 14 amino acids. The ends were cut back, 1 base at V and 3 bases at J, with 8 bases in the middle. Germline loops: CDR1 MNHEY, CDR2 SVGEGT. The CDR3 DNA reads as TGTGCCAGCAGTTACTACATGGGGACAGATACGCAGTATTTT. Its protein product is CASSYYMGTDTQYF.

As for this clonotype: A read error is likely, as this CDR3 ends without the conserved phenylalanine or tryptophan. Because the CDR3's place on the DNA is in doubt, the DNA is left out and the CDR3 is given as listed by TCRdb. V is TRBV7-3 and J is TRBJ2-1; TRBD2 is the table's D call, not checked against the DNA. Germline CDR1 reads SGHTA; CDR2 reads FQGTGA. The CDR3 contains 15 residues when both ends are counted. This CDR3 reads CASSLGRAAYNEQLI.

This clonotype was observed once. A much larger clone differs from this one at a single base, so this may be a read error. The conserved phenylalanine or tryptophan is not found at the CDR3 terminus, so this likely reflects a read error. The chain joins TRBV20-1 to TRBJ2-7, with TRBD1 matching 7 bases. Germline-derived CDR1 and CDR2 are DFQATT and SNEGSKA (reference sequence). CDR3 size: 12 residues. Unmatched junction bases numbered 3, after V lost 3 bases and J lost 4 bases. In nucleotides, the CDR3 is TGCAGTGCTAGGAGGGACAGTTACGAGCAGTACCTC. It yields the protein CSARRDSYEQYL.

This chain joins TRBV6-1 and TRBJ1-2; D is undetermined. Germline-derived CDR1 and CDR2 are MNHNS and SASEGT. This CDR3 has 13 amino acids. The CDR3 protein is CTGSWTTSYGYTF. In DNA form, the CDR3 reads TGTACCGGCAGTTGGACGACGAGCTATGGCTACACCTTC.

A note on this clonotype: This may arise from a read error, as a much more abundant clone is one base away. Since no conserved phenylalanine or tryptophan closes the CDR3, a read error is the likely cause. V and J are TRBV7-9 and TRBJ1-1; no definite D call. There are 13 residues in the CDR3. The V gene lost 1 base and the J gene lost 9 bases, with 12 bases spanning the gap. CDR1 is SEHNR and CDR2 is FQNEAQ in the germline V gene (reference sequence). The CDR3 DNA is TGTGCCAGCAGCTTAGTGGCTCCATCGAAAGCTTTCTCT. It translates to CASSLVAPSKAFS.